This TCR beta chain was sequenced in a study of beta chain features in type 1 diabetes. Study as a whole: Over all samples combined, some 110 million sorted cells were examined.

This clone was seen more than once but under ten times. The whole isolated RNA underwent reverse transcription, so sequencing captured expressed TCRB transcripts. Sequencing of naive, central memory and regulatory T cell samples gave an average of about 3.57 million reads. The method was immunoSEQ multiplex PCR; TCRdb's version includes in-frame clones alone and lacks a portion of them. Of under 250,000 clones detected, 13% to 15% appear once; the ten largest clones hold approximately 0.024%. The sample comprised naive CD4+ T cells from blood. The TCR was taken from a woman aged 40 to 55 in good health.

CDR3: CASSENGDRGIYEQYF. The CDR3 DNA reads as TGTGCCAGCAGTGAAAACGGGGACAGGGGAATCTACGAGCAGTACTTC. The V and J genes are TRBV6-1 and TRBJ2-7, with 10 bases aligning to TRBD1. V shed 2 bases and J 3 bases; nucleotides not matched to a gene: 7. Germline V gives CDR1 MNHNS, CDR2 SASEGT. CDR3 size: 16 residues.